This T cell receptor (beta chain) was recovered during a study of regulatory T cells in long-lasting Graves disease. Study at large: Patients with new Graves' disease had used antithyroid drugs below 3 months.

This clonotype was seen many times. TCR beta libraries were built with iRepertoire HTBI primers and Arm-PCR of CDR3 regions. TCRdb used MiXCR to reprocess the multiplex PCR reads, holding one entry per CDR3 protein. The sample records roughly 220,000 distinct CDR3 sequences, around 19% being singletons. Time point of the sample: newly diagnosed GD, antithyroid drugs for less than 3 months. Extracted RNA from PBMCs served as the source of the TCR library. V was shortened by 0 bases and J by 4 bases, with 11 bases between the two germline ends. Germline CDR1 GTSNPN, CDR2 SVGIG (reference sequence). The CDR3 covers 14 residues.

This chain uses TRBV30 with TRBJ2-3, with D possibly TRBD2 on 6 matching bases. The sequencing used peripheral blood mononuclear cells (PBMCs), collected at new diagnosis, from a patient treated with antithyroid drugs. The origin of this receptor is a female donor with Graves disease. CDR3 loop: CAWSVGGISDTQYF. The CDR3 nucleotides read TGTGCCTGGAGTGTAGGCGGGATTTCAGATACGCAGTATTTT.